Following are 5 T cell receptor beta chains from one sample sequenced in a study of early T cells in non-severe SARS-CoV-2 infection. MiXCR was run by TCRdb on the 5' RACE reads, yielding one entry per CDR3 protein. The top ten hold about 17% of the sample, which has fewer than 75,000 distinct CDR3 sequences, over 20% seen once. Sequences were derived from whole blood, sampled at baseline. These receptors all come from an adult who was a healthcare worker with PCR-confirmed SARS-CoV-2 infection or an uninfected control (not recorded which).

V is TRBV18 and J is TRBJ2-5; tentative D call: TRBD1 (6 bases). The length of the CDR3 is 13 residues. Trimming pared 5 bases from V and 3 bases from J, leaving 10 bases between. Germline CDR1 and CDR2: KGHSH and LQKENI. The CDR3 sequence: CASSSRTEETQYF. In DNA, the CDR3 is TGTGCCAGCTCAAGTAGGACAGAAGAGACCCAGTACTTC.

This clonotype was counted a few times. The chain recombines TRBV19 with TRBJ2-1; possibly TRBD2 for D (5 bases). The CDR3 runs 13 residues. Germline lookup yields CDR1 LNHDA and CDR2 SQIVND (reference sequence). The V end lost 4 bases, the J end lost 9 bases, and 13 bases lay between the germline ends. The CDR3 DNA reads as TGTGCCAGTAGTACTCCCGATCGGGGTGAGCAGTTCTTC. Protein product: CASSTPDRGEQFF.

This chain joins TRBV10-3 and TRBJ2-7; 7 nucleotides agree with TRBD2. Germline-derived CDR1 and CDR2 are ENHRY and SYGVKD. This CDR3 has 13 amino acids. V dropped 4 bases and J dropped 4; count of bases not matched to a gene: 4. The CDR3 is CAISGGSGYEQYF. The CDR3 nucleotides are TGTGCCATCAGTGGGGGTAGCGGGTACGAGCAGTACTTC.

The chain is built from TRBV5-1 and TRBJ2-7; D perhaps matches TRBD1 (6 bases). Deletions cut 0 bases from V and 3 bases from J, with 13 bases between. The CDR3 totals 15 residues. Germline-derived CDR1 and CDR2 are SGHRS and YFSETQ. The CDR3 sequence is CASSLAGTPIYEQYF. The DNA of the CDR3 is TGCGCCAGCAGCTTGGCCGGGACACCGATCTACGAGCAGTACTTC. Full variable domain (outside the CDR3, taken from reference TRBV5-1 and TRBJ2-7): KAGVTQTPRYLIKTRGQQVTLSCSPISGHRSVSWYQQTPGQGLQFLFEYFSETQRNKGNFPGRFSGRQFSNSRSEMNVSTLELGDSALYLCASSLAGTPIYEQYFGPGTRLTVT.

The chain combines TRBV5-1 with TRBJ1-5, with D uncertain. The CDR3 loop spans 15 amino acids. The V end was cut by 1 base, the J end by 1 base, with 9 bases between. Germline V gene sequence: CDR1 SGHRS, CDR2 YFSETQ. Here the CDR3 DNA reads TGCGCCAGCAGCTTGTTAGGGCTGAGCAATCAGCCCCAGCATTTT. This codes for CASSLLGLSNQPQHF.